Shown below are 2 T cell receptor beta chains from a single sample sequenced in a study of T cell repertoires in cytomegalovirus infection. Their target antigens are unknown. Each CDR3 protein is one row after TCRdb ran MiXCR on the reads. The sample consists of some 940,000 distinct CDR3 sequences, about a third of them appearing once. Sequenced material: cultured CD8+ T cells from PBMCs, taken from culture after CMV antigen stimulation. These receptor sequences come from a human donor in good health (CMV status not recorded). Some clones in this sample may be carry-over from other donors' samples.

The V call is TRBV7-9, the J call TRBJ1-1; 7 nucleotides line up with TRBD1. Germline CDR1 and CDR2: SEHNR and FQNEAQ (reference sequence). J was trimmed by 1 base and V by 5 bases; bases with no gene match: 13. The CDR3 is 17 amino acids. The CDR3 region is CASSTEPQGRGNTEAFF. The DNA of the CDR3 is TGTGCCAGCAGCACCGAACCACAGGGGCGGGGGAACACTGAAGCTTTCTTT.

This clonotype was recorded at least ten times. The rearrangement uses TRBV6-1 and TRBJ2-3; 7 bases are shared with TRBD1. The CDR3 length is 16 residues. J was trimmed by 0 bases and V by 7 bases; bases with no gene match: 10. The germline V gene encodes CDR1 MNHNS and CDR2 SASEGT. The chain's CDR3 is CASIQFPGGSTDTQYF. The CDR3 nucleotides read TGTGCCAGCATCCAATTTCCAGGGGGTAGCACAGATACGCAGTATTTT.